These 6 T cell receptor beta chains came from one sample sequenced in a study of blood T cell repertoires in COVID-19. The table came from immunoSEQ multiplex PCR; TCRdb's copy has only in-frame clones and leaves some out. This repertoire shows 140,000 to 150,000 clones, around 90% found once; its top ten account for over 0.75%. The sequenced sample consisted of peripheral blood. The receptors were gathered from a woman aged 50 to 65 with acute or convalescent COVID-19.

The V call is TRBV5-6, the J call TRBJ1-5; D not certain. V shed 4 bases and J shed 7 bases, with 9 bases lying between them. Germline CDR1 SGHDT, CDR2 YYEEEE. The CDR3 runs to 12 residues. The CDR3 here is CASSRTGQPQHF. The CDR3 nucleotides read TGTGCCAGCAGCCGGACGGGGCAGCCCCAGCATTTT. Full variable domain (rest looked up from reference TRBV5-6 and TRBJ1-5): DAGVTQSPTHLIKTRGQQVTLRCSPKSGHDTVSWYQQALGQGPQFIFQYYEEEERQRGNFPDRFSGHQFPNYSSELNVNALLLGDSALYLCASSRTGQPQHFGDGTRLSIL.

The chain links TRBV13 to TRBJ2-2; 9 bases map to TRBD2. Germline V CDR1 and CDR2: PRHDT, FYEKMQ (reference sequence). V was clipped by 5 bases and J by 2 bases; unmatched bases: 9. This CDR3 is 17 amino acids long. CDR3 DNA: TGTGCCAGCAGCCTTTCCGCGGGAGGGTATAACACCGGGGAGCTGTTTTTT. Protein: CASSLSAGGYNTGELFF.

This rearrangement joins TRBV7-3 to TRBJ2-7; 7 positions agree with TRBD1. CDR1 and CDR2 from the germline V gene are SGHTA and FQGTGA. V lost 2 bases and J lost 6; bases outside the gene matches: 4. The CDR3 is 13 residues long. CDR3 region: CASSLDRDLEQYF. The CDR3 DNA follows: TGTGCCAGCAGCTTAGACAGGGACCTCGAGCAGTACTTC.

This clone was recorded a few times. The J gene is TRBJ2-2, the V gene TRBV5-1; unclear D gene. Trimming shortened V by 0 bases and J by 2 bases, and 2 bases separated the two germline ends. There are 13 residues in the CDR3. The germline V gene encodes CDR1 SGHRS and CDR2 YFSETQ. Written as DNA, the CDR3 is TGCGCCAGCAGCTTGGCTAACACCGGGGAGCTGTTTTTT. Amino acid sequence: CASSLANTGELFF.

The CDR3: CSASSPPEHLSNQPQHF. DNA for the CDR3: TGCAGTGCTAGTTCCCCTCCGGAGCACCTCAGCAATCAGCCCCAGCATTTT. The gene calls are TRBV20-1 and TRBJ1-5, with D hard to call. Germline V CDR1 and CDR2: DFQATT, SNEGSKA (reference sequence). The CDR3 runs 17 residues. Deletions cut 3 bases from V and 1 base from J, with 19 bases between.

The V gene is TRBV5-1, the J gene TRBJ2-7, with 10 bases matching TRBD1. Germline V CDR1 and CDR2: SGHRS, YFSETQ. Unmatched junction bases numbered 5, after V lost 3 bases and J lost 5 bases. The CDR3 length is 14 residues. The CDR3 DNA follows: TGCGCCAGCAGCTCACTGACAGGGGGCCACGAGCAGTACTTC. The encoded protein is CASSSLTGGHEQYF.